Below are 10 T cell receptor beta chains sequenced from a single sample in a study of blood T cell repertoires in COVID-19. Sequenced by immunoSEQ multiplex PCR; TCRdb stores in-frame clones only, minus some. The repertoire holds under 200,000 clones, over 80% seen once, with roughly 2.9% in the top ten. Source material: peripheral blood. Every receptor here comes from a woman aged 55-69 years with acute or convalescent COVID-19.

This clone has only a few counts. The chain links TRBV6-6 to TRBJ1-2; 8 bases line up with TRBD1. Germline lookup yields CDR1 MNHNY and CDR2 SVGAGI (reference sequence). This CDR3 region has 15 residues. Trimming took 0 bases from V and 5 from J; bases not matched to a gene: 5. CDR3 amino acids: CASSYSPGGGYGYTF. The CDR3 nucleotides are TGTGCCAGCAGTTACTCCCCAGGGGGCGGGTATGGCTACACCTTC.

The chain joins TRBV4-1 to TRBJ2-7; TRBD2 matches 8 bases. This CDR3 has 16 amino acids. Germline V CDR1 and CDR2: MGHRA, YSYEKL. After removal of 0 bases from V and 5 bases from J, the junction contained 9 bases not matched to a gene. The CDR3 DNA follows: TGCGCCAGCAGCCAAGATCCGGGGGGGGGTTGGAACGAGCAGTACTTC. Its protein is CASSQDPGGGWNEQYF.

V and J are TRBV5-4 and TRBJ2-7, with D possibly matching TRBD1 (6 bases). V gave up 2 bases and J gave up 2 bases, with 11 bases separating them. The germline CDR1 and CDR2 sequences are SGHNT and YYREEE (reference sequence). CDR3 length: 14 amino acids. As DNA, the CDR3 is TGTGCCAGCAGCTTATCGACAGGTCCCTACGAGCAGTACTTC. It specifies CASSLSTGPYEQYF.

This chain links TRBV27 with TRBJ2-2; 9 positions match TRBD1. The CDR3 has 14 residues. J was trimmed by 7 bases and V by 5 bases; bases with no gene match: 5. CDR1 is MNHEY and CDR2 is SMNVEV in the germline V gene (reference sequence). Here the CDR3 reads CASSGTGRGGELFF. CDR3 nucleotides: TGTGCCAGCAGTGGGACAGGGAGAGGCGGGGAGCTGTTTTTT.

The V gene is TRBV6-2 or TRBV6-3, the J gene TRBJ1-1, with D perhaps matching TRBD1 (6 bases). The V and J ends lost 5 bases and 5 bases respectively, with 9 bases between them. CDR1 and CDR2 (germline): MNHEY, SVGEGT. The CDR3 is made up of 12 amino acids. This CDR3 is CASSDRRTEAFF. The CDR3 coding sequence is TGTGCCAGCAGTGACAGGAGGACTGAAGCTTTCTTT.

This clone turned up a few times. For the CDR3, the DNA is TGTGCCAGCAGCTTTAGTGCTATCAATGAGCAGTTCTTC. It codes for CASSFSAINEQFF. The chain combines TRBV7-6 with TRBJ2-1, with D hard to call. Trimming shortened V by 3 bases and J by 6 bases, and 9 bases separated the two germline ends. Germline V gene sequence: CDR1 SGHVS, CDR2 FNYEAQ. This CDR3 region has 13 residues.

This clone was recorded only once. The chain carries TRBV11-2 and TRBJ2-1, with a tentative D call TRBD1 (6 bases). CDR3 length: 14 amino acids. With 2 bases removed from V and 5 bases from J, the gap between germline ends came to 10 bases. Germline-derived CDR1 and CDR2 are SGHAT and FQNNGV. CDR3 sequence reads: CASSLPGHNNEQFF. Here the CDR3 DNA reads TGTGCCAGCAGCTTACCGGGACATAACAATGAGCAGTTCTTC.

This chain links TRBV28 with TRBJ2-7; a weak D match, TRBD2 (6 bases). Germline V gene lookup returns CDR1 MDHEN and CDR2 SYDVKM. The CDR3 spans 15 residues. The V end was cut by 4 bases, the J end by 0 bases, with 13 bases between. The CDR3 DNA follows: TGTGCCAGCAGTTCCGGGACTGATCTCTCCTACGAGCAGTACTTC. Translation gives CASSSGTDLSYEQYF. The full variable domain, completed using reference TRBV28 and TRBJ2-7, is DVKVTQSSRYLVKRTGEKVFLECVQDMDHENMFWYRQDPGLGLRLIYFSYDVKMKEKGDIPEGYSVSREKKERFSLILESASTNQTSMYLCASSSGTDLSYEQYFGPGTRLTVT.

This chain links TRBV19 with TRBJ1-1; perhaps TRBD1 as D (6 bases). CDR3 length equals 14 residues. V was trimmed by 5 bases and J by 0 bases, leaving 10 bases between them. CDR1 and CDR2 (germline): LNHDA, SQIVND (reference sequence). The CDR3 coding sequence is TGTGCCAGTAGTGCTGGACAGATGAACACTGAAGCTTTCTTT. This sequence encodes CASSAGQMNTEAFF.

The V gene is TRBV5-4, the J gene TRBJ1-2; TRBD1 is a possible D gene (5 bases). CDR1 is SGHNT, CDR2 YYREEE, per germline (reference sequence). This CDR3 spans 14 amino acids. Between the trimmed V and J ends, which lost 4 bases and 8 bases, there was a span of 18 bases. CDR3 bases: TGTGCCAGCAGCCCCGGGGGAGGTTTGCGAGGCTACACCTTC. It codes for CASSPGGGLRGYTF.